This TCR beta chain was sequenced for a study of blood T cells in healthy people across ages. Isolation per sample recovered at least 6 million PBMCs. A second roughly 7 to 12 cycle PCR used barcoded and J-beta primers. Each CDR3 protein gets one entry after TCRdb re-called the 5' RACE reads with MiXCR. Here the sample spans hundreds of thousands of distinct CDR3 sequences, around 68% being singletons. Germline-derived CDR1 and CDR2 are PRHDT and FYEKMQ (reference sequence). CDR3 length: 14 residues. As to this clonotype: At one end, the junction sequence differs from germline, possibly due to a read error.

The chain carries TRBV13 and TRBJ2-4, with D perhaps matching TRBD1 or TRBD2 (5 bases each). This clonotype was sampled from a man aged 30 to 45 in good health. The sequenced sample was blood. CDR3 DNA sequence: TGTGCCAGCAGCTTATTGAACGGGGCCTACGAGCAGGACTTC. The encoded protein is CASSLLNGAYEQDF. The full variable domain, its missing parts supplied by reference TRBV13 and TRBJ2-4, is AAGVIQSPRHLIKEKRETATLKCYPIPRHDTVYWYQQGPGQDPQFLISFYEKMQSDKGSIPDRFSAQQFSDYHSELNMSSLELGDSALYFCASSLLNGAYEQDFGAGTRLSVL.